Listed below are T cell receptor beta chains from one sample, sequenced in a study of shared clonotypes between healthy human individuals. Generated by immunoSEQ multiplex PCR, the TCRdb table keeps only in-frame clones and is missing some. The profile shows around 1 million clones, approximately 76% of them singletons. The specimen sequenced was memory CD4+ T cells sorted from blood. The receptor set was obtained from a man aged 18-30 years in good health. CDR3s include the opening cysteine and the closing phenylalanine or tryptophan. The D gene is left open where the match is weak. A clone size is listed for some rows: how often the clone was seen (once, few, many), or a class if it is expanded.

. | . | TRBJ1-1 | TRBV5-4 | CASSLVHMNTEAFF | TGTGCCAGCAGCTTGGTACATATGAACACTGAAGCTTTCTTT
. | TRBD1 | TRBJ1-4 | TRBV28 | CASSPQGGTNEKLFF | TGTGCCAGCAGTCCCCAGGGGGGAACTAATGAAAAACTGTTTTTT
. | . | TRBJ1-2 | TRBV19 | CASSERGGYTF | TGTGCCAGTAGCGAGAGGGGTGGCTACACCTTC
once | . | TRBJ2-7 | TRBV4-3 | CASSQDYSFSPYEQYF | TGCGCCAGCAGCCAAGATTACAGCTTTTCCCCCTACGAGCAGTACTTC
. | . | TRBJ2-7 | TRBV7-2 | CASSLAGREQYF | TGTGCCAGCAGCTTGGCCGGGCGAGAGCAGTACTTC
few | . | TRBJ1-3 | TRBV29-1 | CSVGSDGNTIYF | TGCAGCGTAGGGAGCGACGGAAACACCATATATTTT
many | TRBD2 | TRBJ2-5 | TRBV4-3 | CASSQGGGRAVETQYF | TGCGCCAGCAGCCAAGGGGGCGGGAGGGCCGTTGAGACCCAGTACTTC
once | . | TRBJ2-1 | TRBV6-5 | CASRPQQGAEFF | TGTGCCAGCAGGCCTCAACAGGGAGCCGAGTTCTTC
few | . | TRBJ2-5 | TRBV20-1 | CSATGETQYF | TGCAGTGCTACCGGAGAGACCCAGTACTTC
. | TRBD2 | TRBJ2-1 | TRBV5-1 | CASTSSGADWFF | TGCGCCAGCACTTCTAGCGGGGCCGATTGGTTCTTC
. | . | TRBJ2-7 | TRBV30 | CAWEPGTLSPYF | TGTGCCTGGGAACCCGGGACCCTCAGCCCGTACTTC
few | . | TRBJ1-5 | TRBV2 | CASSETRANSNQPQHF | TGTGCCAGCAGTGAAACACGGGCGAATAGCAATCAGCCCCAGCATTTT
. | . | TRBJ2-3 | TRBV7-8 | CASSLTGSTDTQYF | TGTGCCAGCAGCTTAACAGGGAGTACAGATACGCAGTATTTT
. | . | TRBJ2-1 | TRBV5-1 | CASSPGTASYNEQFF | TGCGCCAGCAGCCCGGGGACGGCCTCCTACAATGAGCAGTTCTTC
. | TRBD1 | TRBJ1-1 | TRBV30 | CAWRDRGYTEAFF | TGTGCCTGGAGGGACAGGGGATACACTGAAGCTTTCTTT
many | TRBD1 | TRBJ1-6 | TRBV7-3 | CASSTGTANSPLHF | TGTGCCAGCAGCACCGGGACAGCTAATTCACCCCTCCACTTT
few | . | TRBJ2-7 | TRBV11-2 | CASSFGWGGGYEQYF | TGTGCCAGCAGCTTTGGCTGGGGTGGGGGATACGAGCAGTACTTC
. | TRBD2 | TRBJ2-3 | TRBV7-9 | CASSSTGAGAPTDTQYF | TGTGCCAGCAGCTCCACGGGAGCGGGGGCCCCCACAGATACGCAGTATTTT
. | TRBD1 | TRBJ2-5 | TRBV18 | CASSPTGNKETQYF | TGTGCCAGCTCACCGACAGGGAATAAGGAGACCCAGTACTTC
. | . | TRBJ1-5 | TRBV6-5 | CASSYARDSNQPQHF | TGTGCCAGCAGTTACGCGAGGGACAGCAATCAGCCCCAGCATTTT
. | . | TRBJ1-1 | TRBV27 | CASSPVPGDTEAFF | TGTGCCAGCAGCCCCGTCCCGGGGGACACTGAAGCTTTCTTT
. | . | TRBJ2-1 | TRBV5-4 | CASSLDQSLEQFF | TGTGCCAGCAGCTTGGATCAGTCCCTAGAGCAGTTCTTC
. | . | TRBJ1-6 | TRBV6-1 | CAIWGPQPNSPLHF | TGTGCCATCTGGGGGCCCCAGCCTAATTCACCCCTCCACTTT
. | . | TRBJ2-2 | TRBV6-5 | CATRTFNTGELFF | TGTGCCACGCGGACTTTCAACACCGGGGAGCTGTTTTTT
. | TRBD2 | TRBJ2-1 | TRBV29-1 | CSVGLAGVRDEQFF | TGCAGCGTTGGACTAGCGGGAGTTAGAGATGAGCAGTTCTTC
. | TRBD2 | TRBJ2-1 | TRBV15 | CATSRAGTSGKGEQFF | TGTGCCACCAGCAGAGCCGGGACTAGCGGGAAGGGTGAGCAGTTCTTC
few | . | TRBJ2-3 | TRBV7-9 | CASSFEGRSDTQYF | TGTGCCAGCAGCTTCGAGGGGCGGTCAGATACGCAGTATTTT
. | TRBD2 | TRBJ2-2 | TRBV5-4 | CASSWKLAARGTGELFF | TGTGCCAGCAGCTGGAAACTAGCGGCGCGGGGTACCGGGGAGCTGTTTTTT
. | . | TRBJ1-4 | TRBV5-1 | CASSLSGGTNEKLFF | TGCGCCAGCAGCTTGAGCGGGGGAACTAATGAAAAACTGTTTTTT
. | . | TRBJ1-1 | TRBV6-1 | CASSEMDGRNTEAFF | TGTGCCAGCAGTGAAATGGACGGGCGGAACACTGAAGCTTTCTTT
. | . | TRBJ1-4 | TRBV2 | CASNGQRNEKLFF | TGTGCCAGCAACGGACAGAGAAATGAAAAACTGTTTTTT
. | . | TRBJ2-2 | TRBV11-2 | CASSVGLLTGELFF | TGTGCCAGCAGCGTAGGTCTGCTGACCGGGGAGCTGTTTTTT